These 32 T cell receptor beta chains came from one sample sequenced in a study of PD-L1 blockade in urothelial cancer. Using immunoSEQ multiplex PCR, the repertoire was profiled, and TCRdb retains in-frame clones only, with some absent. The repertoire has roughly 43,000 clones, around 81% of them found once; the top ten carry about a sixth. Time point of the sample: pretreatment peripheral blood. Sequencing used PBMCs, obtained around atezolizumab (anti-PD-L1) treatment. The receptor set was obtained from a man in his fifties or sixties with urothelial cancer.

J is TRBJ2-2 and V is TRBV7-2; 7 nucleotides align to TRBD1. The CDR3 is made up of 15 amino acids. Germline loops: CDR1 SGHTA, CDR2 FQGNSA. Trimming removed 5 bases from V and 5 bases from J; junction bases left unmatched: 8. In DNA, the CDR3 is TGTGCCAGCAGCCCAGACAGGGTGGGGACCGGGGAGCTGTTTTTT. It translates to CASSPDRVGTGELFF.

The J gene is TRBJ2-7, the V gene TRBV5-5, with TRBD1 matching over 9 bases. The germline V gene encodes CDR1 SGHKS and CDR2 YYEKEE (reference sequence). V shed 0 bases, J shed 0 bases, and the junction held 1 base outside the gene matches. CDR3 length: 15 residues. CDR3 in amino acids: CASSLGTGVSYEQYF. CDR3 nucleotide sequence: TGTGCCAGCAGCTTGGGGACAGGGGTCTCCTACGAGCAGTACTTC.

This chain connects TRBV6-1 to TRBJ2-6; D might be TRBD1 (6 bases). Germline values: CDR1 MNHNS, CDR2 SASEGT. This CDR3 spans 16 amino acids. V lost 4 bases, J lost 0 bases, and 10 bases lay in between. Written as DNA, the CDR3 is TGTGCCAGCAGTGCCGGACAGACCTCTGGGGCCAACGTCCTGACTTTC. This sequence encodes CASSAGQTSGANVLTF.

This chain joins TRBV7-2 and TRBJ2-5; TRBD1 matches 9 bases. The V gene end was trimmed by 4 bases and the J gene end by 1 base; junction bases not matched to a gene: 13. CDR3 length equals 18 residues. CDR1 is SGHTA, CDR2 FQGNSA, per germline. The CDR3 DNA follows: TGTGCCAGCAGCTCCGTAAGAGGGGGACAGGGACTCCAAGAGACCCAGTACTTC. It encodes CASSSVRGGQGLQETQYF.

This clone was counted only a few times. The chain joins TRBV6-1 to TRBJ1-6; 10 nucleotides agree with TRBD1. The ends lost 11 bases at V and 14 bases at J; junction bases unmatched: 12. The CDR3 has 13 amino acids. CDR1 and CDR2 (germline): MNHNS, SASEGT. The DNA of the CDR3 is TGTGCCTCAATCCCCGACAGGGGGCAAACCCTCCACTTT. This gives the protein CASIPDRGQTLHF.

The CDR3 DNA reads as TGTGCCAGCAGCCTGGACAGGGATTTTGGCTACACCTTC. As protein: CASSLDRDFGYTF. The rearrangement uses TRBV5-4 and TRBJ1-2, with 8 bases aligning to TRBD1. Germline loops: CDR1 SGHNT, CDR2 YYREEE (reference sequence). V dropped 4 bases and J dropped 7; count of bases not matched to a gene: 6. The CDR3 covers 13 residues.

This clone was seen more than once but under ten times. Compared with germline, one end of the junction differs, possibly owing to a read error. The J gene is TRBJ2-1, the V gene TRBV30; D might be TRBD2 (6 bases). The CDR3 spans 10 residues. Germline-derived CDR1 and CDR2 are GTSNPN and SVGIG (reference sequence). DNA of the CDR3: TGTGCCTGGAGTTCAGGAGGGCAGGTCTTC. Protein: CAWSSGGQVF.

The rearrangement joins TRBV28 to TRBJ1-1; D is unclear. The CDR3 is made up of 13 amino acids. The V and J ends lost 6 bases and 6 bases respectively, with 14 bases between them. Per germline, CDR1 MDHEN and CDR2 SYDVKM. In nucleotides, the CDR3 is TGTGCCAGCAGCCCCGCCAGGCCTTCTGAAGCTTTCTTT. Translation gives CASSPARPSEAFF.

The chain joins TRBV5-4 to TRBJ2-4; TRBD2 agrees at 7 bases. Germline V gives CDR1 SGHNT, CDR2 YYREEE (reference sequence). This CDR3 spans 16 amino acids. Germline trimming cut 0 bases from V and 3 bases from J; bases unmatched to any gene: 6. CDR3 in amino acids: CASSLDGTGGKNIQYF. For the CDR3, the DNA is TGTGCCAGCAGCTTGGATGGGACGGGAGGCAAAAACATTCAGTACTTC. The variable domain in full, completed from reference TRBV5-4 and TRBJ2-4, reads ETGVTQSPTHLIKTRGQQVTLRCSSQSGHNTVSWYQQALGQGPQFIFQYYREEENGRGNFPPRFSGLQFPNYSSELNVNALELDDSALYLCASSLDGTGGKNIQYFGAGTRLSVL.

The rearrangement uses TRBV29-1 and TRBJ1-2; D is unresolved. V was trimmed by 1 base and J by 5 bases, leaving 8 bases between them. This CDR3 is 12 amino acids long. Germline CDR1 SQVTM, CDR2 ANQGSEA. The CDR3 DNA is TGCAGCGTTGAAGTTAGTCGGTATGGCTACACCTTC. This translates into CSVEVSRYGYTF.

The chain links TRBV7-9 to TRBJ1-6; D perhaps matches TRBD1 (5 bases). Germline assignment: CDR1 SEHNR and CDR2 FQNEAQ (reference sequence). Trimming took 6 bases from V and 14 from J, leaving 11 bases between them. This CDR3 is built from 11 residues. CDR3 DNA sequence: TGTGCCAGCAGTTGGGGCCCGGCCCTCCACTTT. It translates to CASSWGPALHF.

The chain carries TRBV27 and TRBJ2-5, with 15 bases that match TRBD2. CDR3 length equals 15 residues. Looked up from germline, CDR1 is MNHEY and CDR2 is SMNVEV (reference sequence). The junction had 6 bases not matched to a gene; V was cut back by 8 bases and J by 5 bases. CDR3 nucleotides: TGTGCCAGCCAGGGACTAGCGGGGGGAGGGGAGACCCAGTACTTC. Translated: CASQGLAGGGETQYF.

The chain uses TRBV25-1 and TRBJ1-6; a weak D match, TRBD1 (5 bases). CDR1 is MGHDK and CDR2 is SYGVNS in the germline V gene. The CDR3 covers 15 residues. The germline V and J ends were trimmed by 1 base and 7 bases, with 11 bases remaining between them. The DNA for the CDR3 is TGTGCCAGCAGTGAATCCGCAGGGAAAAATTCACCCCTCCACTTT. Translation: CASSESAGKNSPLHF.

This clone occurred once. V gene TRBV7-8 combines with J gene TRBJ1-1, with TRBD1 as a possible D gene (5 bases). CDR1 is SGHVS, CDR2 FQNEAQ, per germline. The V gene lost 5 bases and the J gene lost 1 base, with 17 bases spanning the gap. The CDR3 length is 16 residues. The CDR3 sequence is CASSPPQGFGNTEAFF. The CDR3, as DNA: TGTGCCAGCAGCCCCCCCCAGGGATTCGGGAACACTGAAGCTTTCTTT.

This clone was picked up one time. The chain carries TRBV19 and TRBJ2-7, with 10 bases identical to TRBD1. The CDR3 spans 13 residues. CDR1 LNHDA and CDR2 SQIVND come from the germline V gene (reference sequence). Trimming removed 6 bases from V and 5 bases from J; junction bases left unmatched: 4. In nucleotides, the CDR3 is TGTGCCAGTAGGAAGACAGGGGGCCACGAGCAGTACTTC. Protein: CASRKTGGHEQYF.

The chain recombines TRBV9 with TRBJ2-2; D is perhaps TRBD1 (5 bases). The CDR3 consists of 15 residues. V dropped 3 bases and J dropped 1 base, with 10 bases sitting between them. The germline V gene encodes CDR1 SGDLS and CDR2 YYNGEE. CDR3 loop: CASSAGHLNTGELFF. The CDR3 nucleotides read TGTGCCAGCAGCGCTGGACACTTGAACACCGGGGAGCTGTTTTTT.

The chain carries TRBV14 and TRBJ1-2, with D perhaps matching TRBD1 (5 bases). The CDR3 runs 15 residues. From germline, CDR1 is SGHDN and CDR2 FVKESK. V was cut by 1 base and J by 4 bases, with 13 bases left in between. The CDR3 region is CASSQASGRGYGYTF. The CDR3 DNA reads TGTGCCAGCAGCCAAGCATCAGGGAGGGGCTATGGCTACACCTTC.

This clone was observed a few times. V gene TRBV5-1 combines with J gene TRBJ2-3, with 12 bases aligning to TRBD2. The CDR3 sequence is 16 residues long. J lost 0 bases, V lost 8 bases, and 7 bases had no gene match. Per the germline V gene, CDR1 is SGHRS and CDR2 is YFSETQ. The CDR3 DNA sequence: TGCGCCAGTCGACTAGCGGGGGTTATGAGCACAGATACGCAGTATTTT. Protein sequence: CASRLAGVMSTDTQYF.

The chain uses TRBV7-2 and TRBJ1-2, with D maybe TRBD1 (6 bases). The CDR3 totals 14 residues. The V and J ends lost 1 base and 3 bases respectively, with 9 bases between them. Germline V gene data show CDR1 as SGHTA and CDR2 as FQGNSA. The CDR3 DNA reads TGTGCCAGCAGCTTAGGGGACATCCACTATGGCTACACCTTC. Its protein product is CASSLGDIHYGYTF.

The chain has TRBV4-1 and TRBJ2-3; 9 nucleotides match TRBD1. The CDR3 is 16 residues long. The junction had 5 bases not matched to a gene; V was cut back by 0 bases and J by 4 bases. From germline, CDR1 is MGHRA and CDR2 YSYEKL. Here the CDR3 reads CASSQDPDRGADTQYF. In DNA form, the CDR3 reads TGCGCCAGCAGCCAAGATCCTGACAGGGGGGCAGATACGCAGTATTTT.

J is TRBJ2-7 and V is TRBV12-2; the table calls TRBD2, which could not be checked here. TRBV12-2 is designated a pseudogene. The CDR3 spans 15 residues. The CDR3 DNA is TGTGCAAGTCGCTTCCTGAGCGGGGAACTCGACGAGCAGTACTTC. Protein sequence: CASRFLSGELDEQYF.

The rearrangement joins TRBV27 to TRBJ2-5, with D tentatively TRBD2 (7 bases). The CDR3 covers 15 residues. The V gene's germline CDR1 is MNHEY and CDR2 SMNVEV (reference sequence). V lost 4 bases to trimming and J lost 2 bases, with 14 bases between them. The CDR3 spells CASSSGRGRQETQYF. As DNA, the CDR3 is TGTGCCAGCAGTTCAGGGAGGGGGAGGCAAGAGACCCAGTACTTC.

The V gene is TRBV10-3, the J gene TRBJ1-2; maybe TRBD1 (6 bases). Between the trimmed V and J ends, which lost 0 bases and 3 bases, there was a span of 23 bases. This CDR3 comprises 19 residues. Per the germline V gene, CDR1 is ENHRY and CDR2 is SYGVKD. For the CDR3, the DNA is TGTGCCATCAGTGAGTCAAATATAAGGGACACCCAGATGCACTATGGCTACACCTTC. Its translation is CAISESNIRDTQMHYGYTF.

This clone has a handful of counts. The rearrangement links TRBV7-9 to TRBJ1-1; 7 bases line up with TRBD1. The CDR3 sequence is 14 residues long. CDR1 and CDR2 from the germline V gene are SEHNR and FQNEAQ (reference sequence). Germline trimming cut 1 base from V and 3 bases from J; bases unmatched to any gene: 2. CDR3 sequence (DNA): TGTGCCAGCAGCTTAGGTGACAGGGACACTGAAGCTTTCTTT. Its translation: CASSLGDRDTEAFF. The variable domain in full, with the rest retrieved from reference TRBV7-9 and TRBJ1-1, is DTGVSQNPRHKITKRGQNVTFRCDPISEHNRLYWYRQTLGQGPEFLTYFQNEAQLEKSRLLSDRFSAERPKGSFSTLEIQRTEQGDSAMYLCASSLGDRDTEAFFGQGTRLTVV.

The rearrangement joins TRBV5-1 to TRBJ2-1; D is unresolved. Looked up from germline, CDR1 is SGHRS and CDR2 is YFSETQ. V lost 6 bases to trimming and J lost 4 bases, with 11 bases between them. The CDR3 covers 13 residues. The CDR3 region is CASTAATYNEQFF. CDR3 nucleotides: TGCGCCAGCACTGCGGCTACTTACAATGAGCAGTTCTTC. Full variable domain (missing parts from reference TRBV5-1 and TRBJ2-1): KAGVTQTPRYLIKTRGQQVTLSCSPISGHRSVSWYQQTPGQGLQFLFEYFSETQRNKGNFPGRFSGRQFSNSRSEMNVSTLELGDSALYLCASTAATYNEQFFGPGTRLTVL.

The chain uses TRBV28 and TRBJ2-7, with D maybe TRBD1 (5 bases). Germline V gene sequence: CDR1 MDHEN, CDR2 SYDVKM. V lost 6 bases and J lost 2, with 17 bases in between. CDR3 length: 15 residues. This CDR3 reads CASSPDRNPTYEQYF. CDR3 nucleotides: TGTGCCAGCAGCCCTGACAGAAATCCAACCTACGAGCAGTACTTC.

The chain employs TRBV4-2 and TRBJ2-7; 7 positions match TRBD1. Per germline, CDR1 LGHNA and CDR2 YNFKEQ. J was trimmed by 0 bases and V by 4 bases; bases with no gene match: 6. The CDR3 is 15 amino acids. CDR3 sequence (DNA): TGTGCCAGCAGCCGAGCCGGGACAGACTCCTACGAGCAGTACTTC. Translated, it gives CASSRAGTDSYEQYF.

The chain is built from TRBV10-3 and TRBJ2-7; D may be TRBD1 (8 bases). The length of the CDR3 is 17 residues. Deletions cut 2 bases from V and 7 bases from J, with 24 bases between. Germline CDR1 is ENHRY and CDR2 is SYGVKD. Here the CDR3 reads CAISEPTGGTGLGEQYF. As DNA, the CDR3 is TGTGCCATCAGTGAGCCCACCGGGGGGACAGGCCTAGGTGAGCAGTACTTC.

This CDR3 is CASSSGRGSNQPQHF. In DNA form, the CDR3 reads TGTGCCAGCAGTTCCGGAAGGGGTAGCAATCAGCCCCAGCATTTT. The chain combines TRBV28 with TRBJ1-5; TRBD1 is a possible D gene (5 bases). V lost 4 bases and J lost 0, with 10 bases in between. Germline CDR1 is MDHEN and CDR2 is SYDVKM. This CDR3 comprises 15 residues.

V is TRBV18 and J is TRBJ2-1; 12 bases line up with TRBD2. Germline V gene sequence: CDR1 KGHSH, CDR2 LQKENI. The V and J ends lost 0 bases and 7 bases, in that order; junction bases with no gene match: 7. There are 17 residues in the CDR3. CDR3 region: CASSPPALAGGPNEQFF. The CDR3 region has the DNA TGTGCCAGCTCACCACCGGCCCTAGCGGGAGGGCCTAATGAGCAGTTCTTC.

The chain has TRBV6-1 and TRBJ2-1; D is perhaps TRBD2 (5 bases). The CDR3 length is 15 residues. V gave up 1 base and J gave up 8 bases, with 15 bases separating them. The germline V gene encodes CDR1 MNHNS and CDR2 SASEGT. CDR3 amino acids: CASSEGWGAVDEQFF. CDR3 bases: TGTGCCAGCAGTGAAGGGTGGGGAGCGGTGGATGAGCAGTTCTTC.

The table lists this clone with many counts. V gene TRBV5-1 combines with J gene TRBJ1-6; D perhaps matches TRBD1 (5 bases). This CDR3 is 13 amino acids long. Deletions cut 0 bases from V and 13 bases from J, with 11 bases between. Per the germline V gene, CDR1 is SGHRS and CDR2 is YFSETQ. CDR3 nucleotide sequence: TGCGCCAGCAGCTTGGGGGGCAGCGATCCCCTCCACTTT. It yields the protein CASSLGGSDPLHF. Complete variable domain (other parts from reference TRBV5-1 and TRBJ1-6): KAGVTQTPRYLIKTRGQQVTLSCSPISGHRSVSWYQQTPGQGLQFLFEYFSETQRNKGNFPGRFSGRQFSNSRSEMNVSTLELGDSALYLCASSLGGSDPLHFGNGTRLTVT.